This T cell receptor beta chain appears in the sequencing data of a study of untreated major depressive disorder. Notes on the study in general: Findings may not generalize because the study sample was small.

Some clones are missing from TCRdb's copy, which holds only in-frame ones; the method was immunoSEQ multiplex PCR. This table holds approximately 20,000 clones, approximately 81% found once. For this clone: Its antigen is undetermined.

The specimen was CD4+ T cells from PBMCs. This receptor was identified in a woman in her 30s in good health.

CDR3 DNA: TGTGCCAGTAACCCGGGGACAGGGAATCAGCCCCAGCATTTT. It is translated as CASNPGTGNQPQHF. J is TRBJ1-5 and V is TRBV19; TRBD1 matches at 9 bases. This CDR3 comprises 14 residues. The V and J ends lost 7 bases and 4 bases, in that order; junction bases with no gene match: 5. Germline values: CDR1 LNHDA, CDR2 SQIVND (reference sequence). Complete variable domain (other parts from reference TRBV19 and TRBJ1-5): DGGITQSPKYLFRKEGQNVTLSCEQNLNHDAMYWYRQDPGQGLRLIYYSQIVNDFQKGDIAEGYSVSREKKESFPLTVTSAQKNPTAFYLCASNPGTGNQPQHFGDGTRLSIL.